Listed here are 29 T cell receptor beta chains from one sample, sequenced in a study of blood T cell repertoires in COVID-19. Only in-frame clones appear in the TCRdb table, and some are missing; sequencing was by immunoSEQ multiplex PCR. The data contain about 160,000 clones, around 82% of them singletons. Sequencing was done on a sample of PBMCs or T cells enriched from blood (not recorded which). The receptors derive from a man between 40 and 49 years old who had recovered from COVID-19.

The rearrangement joins TRBV19 to TRBJ1-1; tentatively, D is TRBD1 (5 bases). The germline gives CDR1 LNHDA, CDR2 SQIVND (reference sequence). The CDR3 extends over 9 amino acids. Trimming removed 9 bases at V and 7 bases at J, with 6 bases between. The CDR3 loop reads CASGGEAFF. Written as DNA, the CDR3 is TGTGCCAGCGGGGGTGAAGCTTTCTTT. Drawing the rest from reference TRBV19 and TRBJ1-1, the complete variable domain is DGGITQSPKYLFRKEGQNVTLSCEQNLNHDAMYWYRQDPGQGLRLIYYSQIVNDFQKGDIAEGYSVSREKKESFPLTVTSAQKNPTAFYLCASGGEAFFGQGTRLTVV.

This sequence joins TRBV7-6 and TRBJ2-1; 9 nucleotides match TRBD1. The CDR3 is 15 residues long. J lost 7 bases, V lost 0 bases, and 4 bases had no gene match. The germline V gene encodes CDR1 SGHVS and CDR2 FNYEAQ. CDR3 region: CASSLAGQGFNEQFF. CDR3 coding DNA: TGTGCCAGCAGCTTAGCGGGACAGGGATTTAATGAGCAGTTCTTC.

In DNA form, the CDR3 reads TGTGCCAGCAGCCAAAGGGGGTATAGTAATGAAAAACTGTTTTTT. Its translation is CASSQRGYSNEKLFF. The V and J genes are TRBV6-5 and TRBJ1-4; TRBD1 is a possible D gene (6 bases). V was trimmed by 6 bases and J by 4 bases, leaving 15 bases between them. The CDR3 loop spans 15 amino acids. Germline V gene data show CDR1 as MNHEY and CDR2 as SVGAGI.

The chain links TRBV30 to TRBJ1-4, with 9 nucleotides matching TRBD1. V was clipped by 4 bases and J by 7 bases; unmatched bases: 10. The CDR3 is made up of 15 amino acids. Germline V gene lookup returns CDR1 GTSNPN and CDR2 SVGIG (reference sequence). The CDR3 loop reads CAWNPGQGGSEKLFF. CDR3 coding DNA: TGTGCCTGGAATCCGGGACAGGGCGGTAGTGAAAAACTGTTTTTT.

This rearrangement joins TRBV6-5 to TRBJ1-6; 8 nucleotides align to TRBD1. The germline V gene has CDR1 MNHEY and CDR2 SVGAGI. Trimming at V came to 6 bases and at J to 6 bases, leaving 4 bases not matched to a gene. This CDR3 has 14 amino acids. The CDR3 DNA reads TGTGCCAGCAGCCGTCAGGGGGCTAATTCACCCCTCCACTTT. Translation gives CASSRQGANSPLHF.

The table lists this clone with a count of one. V and J are TRBV5-4 and TRBJ1-3; D is perhaps TRBD1 (5 bases). Germline V CDR1 and CDR2: SGHNT, YYREEE (reference sequence). CDR3 length equals 18 residues. The V gene lost 0 bases and the J gene lost 1 base, with 17 bases spanning the gap. The CDR3 DNA reads as TGTGCCAGCAGCTTGGATCCCACGGGGGGATGGTCTGGAAACACCATATATTTT. Encoded protein: CASSLDPTGGWSGNTIYF.

Notes on this clone: A junction end diverges from the germline sequence, so it may reflect a read error. The chain employs TRBV20-1 and TRBJ1-2; D is possibly TRBD1 (6 bases). The germline V gene encodes CDR1 DFQATT and CDR2 SNEGSKA (reference sequence). The CDR3 has 11 amino acids. The CDR3 region is CSVKGDYRYTF. DNA for the CDR3: TGCAGTGTTAAGGGGGACTATCGCTACACCTTC.

V and J are TRBV10-2 and TRBJ1-1, with 7 bases lining up with TRBD1. V lost 3 bases, J lost 4 bases, and 5 bases stayed unmatched. The V gene's germline CDR1 is WSHSY and CDR2 SAAADI. CDR3 length equals 14 residues. CDR3 coding DNA: TGCGCCAGCAGTGAACAGGGGAAGGGCACTGAAGCTTTCTTT. It yields the protein CASSEQGKGTEAFF.

The chain combines TRBV3-1 (or the pseudogene TRBV3-2) with TRBJ2-1, with D perhaps matching TRBD2 (6 bases). CDR1 LGHDT and CDR2 YNNKEL come from the germline V gene (reference sequence). V lost 0 bases, J lost 0 bases, and 9 bases lay in between. CDR3 length equals 16 residues. For the CDR3, the DNA is TGTGCCAGCAGCCAAGACGGGGGTAGCTCCTACAATGAGCAGTTCTTC. It is translated as CASSQDGGSSYNEQFF.

The V and J genes are TRBV7-9 and TRBJ1-1; no reliable D call. Per germline, CDR1 SEHNR and CDR2 FQNEAQ (reference sequence). Trimming shortened V by 4 bases and J by 6 bases, and 18 bases separated the two germline ends. This CDR3 region has 15 residues. This chain's CDR3 is CASSSPPSARPEAFF. CDR3 nucleotide sequence: TGTGCCAGCAGCTCCCCACCCTCGGCGCGGCCTGAAGCTTTCTTT.

This clone was found a few times. This chain uses TRBV24-1 with TRBJ1-5; D is unclear. The CDR3 consists of 16 residues. CDR1 is KGHDR, CDR2 SFDVKD, per germline. The V end was cut by 4 bases, the J end by 1 base, with 13 bases between. CDR3 DNA sequence: TGTGCCACCAGTGAGGCGGGTCTAATAAGCAATCAGCCCCAGCATTTT. It is translated as CATSEAGLISNQPQHF.

This sequence joins TRBV11-3 and TRBJ1-1; the match to TRBD1 covers 8 bases. The CDR3 covers 12 residues. After removal of 5 bases from V and 4 bases from J, the junction contained 0 bases not matched to a gene. The V gene's germline CDR1 is SGHNT and CDR2 YENEEA. The CDR3 loop reads CASSGQGTEAFF. The CDR3 nucleotides are TGTGCCAGCAGCGGACAGGGCACTGAAGCTTTCTTT.

This clone turned up a few times. The DNA of the CDR3 is TGTGCCAGCAGCTTCCCTTCAACAACATTTTCTTTAAAACTGTTTTTT. This codes for CASSFPSTTFSLKLFF. This chain links TRBV5-8 with TRBJ1-4; D gene uncertain. Germline CDR1 and CDR2: SGHTS and YDEGEE. V was pared by 2 bases and J by 10 bases, with 21 bases between. The CDR3 spans 16 residues.

J is TRBJ2-3 and V is TRBV25-1; TRBD2 aligns across 8 bases. Germline lookup yields CDR1 MGHDK and CDR2 SYGVNS. The CDR3 runs 16 residues. Trimming took 2 bases from V and 2 from J; bases not matched to a gene: 6. This CDR3 reads CASSEMRRGATDTQYF. CDR3 nucleotide sequence: TGTGCCAGCAGTGAAATGAGGCGGGGGGCCACAGATACGCAGTATTTT.

The rearrangement joins TRBV7-2 to TRBJ1-2; D is ambiguous. This CDR3 is 14 amino acids long. Germline V gene data show CDR1 as SGHTA and CDR2 as FQGNSA. Trimming pared 5 bases from V and 4 bases from J, leaving 14 bases between. The CDR3 DNA reads TGTGCCAGCAGCCCCCGTGGAGGATCCTATGGCTACACCTTC. This gives the protein CASSPRGGSYGYTF.

The chain couples TRBV19 to TRBJ1-1, with 11 bases lining up with TRBD1. The CDR3 length is 15 residues. J lost 5 bases, V lost 5 bases, and 7 bases had no gene match. CDR1 and CDR2 (germline): LNHDA, SQIVND (reference sequence). CDR3 region: CASSSGQGAGTEAFF. In DNA form, the CDR3 reads TGTGCCAGTAGTTCCGGACAGGGGGCTGGGACTGAAGCTTTCTTT.

The chain carries TRBV4-2 and TRBJ2-1; D unresolved. CDR1 is LGHNA and CDR2 is YNFKEQ in the germline V gene. The CDR3 is 15 amino acids. The V end lost 0 bases, the J end lost 0 bases, and 6 bases lay between the germline ends. Here the CDR3 DNA reads TGTGCCAGCAGCCAAGAGACTGGCTCCTACAATGAGCAGTTCTTC. This translates into CASSQETGSYNEQFF.

The chain recombines TRBV11-2 with TRBJ1-4, with 9 bases matching TRBD1. CDR1 and CDR2 (germline): SGHAT, FQNNGV. The J segment lost 5 bases and the V segment lost 5 bases, leaving 3 bases of the junction unmatched. The CDR3 has 14 amino acids. In nucleotides, the CDR3 is TGTGCCAGCAGCCTTGGGACAGGGAATGAAAAACTGTTTTTT. This encodes CASSLGTGNEKLFF.

The chain employs TRBV5-1 and TRBJ2-3; D possibly corresponds to TRBD2 (5 bases). Germline V gene lookup returns CDR1 SGHRS and CDR2 YFSETQ. The length of the CDR3 is 16 residues. The V end was cut by 1 base, the J end by 0 bases, with 12 bases between. The CDR3 DNA reads as TGCGCCAGCAGCTTGAGTACGGCGGGCAGCACAGATACGCAGTATTTT. Its protein product is CASSLSTAGSTDTQYF.

The chain is built from TRBV19 and TRBJ2-1; 10 bases align to TRBD1. Germline V gives CDR1 LNHDA, CDR2 SQIVND (reference sequence). The CDR3 sequence is 16 residues long. Trimming at V came to 5 bases and at J to 7 bases, leaving 11 bases not matched to a gene. Here the CDR3 reads CASSSGTGVVRNEQFF. As DNA, the CDR3 is TGTGCCAGTAGTTCAGGGACAGGGGTGGTTCGGAATGAGCAGTTCTTC.

This clone was seen once. The CDR3 is CASSLNRGTDTQYF. The CDR3 nucleotides read TGTGCCAGTAGTTTGAACAGGGGCACAGATACGCAGTATTTT. The V and J genes are TRBV19 and TRBJ2-3, with D possibly being TRBD1 (6 bases). This CDR3 has 14 amino acids. Trimming cost V 5 bases and J 1 base, with 10 bases left between them. CDR1 and CDR2 from the germline V gene are LNHDA and SQIVND (reference sequence).

The CDR3: CAWMVADEQFF. For the CDR3, the DNA is TGTGCCTGGATGGTGGCTGATGAGCAGTTCTTC. The rearrangement uses TRBV30 and TRBJ2-1; D remains ambiguous. Trimming took off 4 bases at V and 8 bases at J, with 9 bases between the two ends. Germline V gives CDR1 GTSNPN, CDR2 SVGIG (reference sequence). CDR3 size: 11 residues. Complete variable domain (other parts from reference TRBV30 and TRBJ2-1): SQTIHQWPATLVQPVGSPLSLECTVEGTSNPNLYWYRQAAGRGLQLLFYSVGIGQISSEVPQNLSASRPQDRQFILSSKKLLLSDSGFYLCAWMVADEQFFGPGTRLTVL.

The chain is built from TRBV5-5 and TRBJ2-7; 9 nucleotides line up with TRBD1. The CDR3 length is 16 residues. J was trimmed by 2 bases and V by 0 bases; bases with no gene match: 6. Germline V gene data show CDR1 as SGHKS and CDR2 as YYEKEE (reference sequence). Here the CDR3 DNA reads TGTGCCAGCAGCTTGGGCGGGACAGGGTTGGCCTACGAGCAGTACGTC. Translating gives CASSLGGTGLAYEQYV.

This clone has a handful of counts. The chain uses TRBV3-1 (or the pseudogene TRBV3-2) and TRBJ2-7; 7 bases are shared with TRBD2. CDR1 LGHDT and CDR2 YNNKEL come from the germline V gene (reference sequence). The CDR3 sequence is 13 residues long. V lost 6 bases to trimming and J lost 2 bases; unmatched junction nucleotides: 4. The CDR3 sequence is CASSPSGTYEQYF. The DNA for the CDR3 is TGTGCCAGCAGTCCCAGCGGGACCTACGAGCAGTACTTC.

The chain recombines TRBV7-2 with TRBJ1-2; D remains unclear. The V and J ends lost 4 bases and 4 bases respectively, with 22 bases between them. Per germline, CDR1 SGHTA and CDR2 FQGNSA. The CDR3 totals 17 residues. The CDR3 region has the DNA TGTGCCAGCAGCTCGGCCGGGGTCCGGGGAGACCTCTATGGCTACACCTTC. Translation: CASSSAGVRGDLYGYTF. The variable domain in full, with the rest retrieved from reference TRBV7-2 and TRBJ1-2, is GAGVSQSPSNKVTEKGKDVELRCDPISGHTALYWYRQSLGQGLEFLIYFQGNSAPDKSGLPSDRFSAERTGGSVSTLTIQRTQQEDSAVYLCASSSAGVRGDLYGYTFGSGTRLTVV.

The J gene is TRBJ2-7, the V gene TRBV3-1 (or the pseudogene TRBV3-2); D gene unclear. Trimming removed 6 bases from V and 4 bases from J, with 13 bases in between. The CDR3 length is 13 residues. Germline CDR1 LGHDT, CDR2 YNNKEL (reference sequence). CDR3 coding DNA: TGTGCCAGCAGAGACGGGTCTTGGTACGAGCAGTACTTC. This translates into CASRDGSWYEQYF.

This chain connects TRBV5-8 to TRBJ2-3, with 9 positions matching TRBD2. Trimming took 4 bases from V and 5 from J; bases not matched to a gene: 5. The CDR3 has 14 residues. Germline V gene data show CDR1 as SGHTS and CDR2 as YDEGEE. CDR3 sequence (DNA): TGTGCCAGCAGCACCAAGCGGGGGGTAGATACGCAGTATTTT. It specifies CASSTKRGVDTQYF.

The chain uses TRBV18 and TRBJ2-3; 9 bases agree with TRBD1. The CDR3 extends over 14 amino acids. CDR1 KGHSH and CDR2 LQKENI come from the germline V gene. The J segment lost 6 bases and the V segment lost 8 bases, leaving 9 bases of the junction unmatched. The CDR3 bases are TGTGCCAGCCCACGGGACAGGGAAATGGATACGCAGTATTTT. Translated: CASPRDREMDTQYF.

The chain employs TRBV5-6 and TRBJ2-1, with D maybe TRBD1 (6 bases). The length of the CDR3 is 18 residues. The germline V gene has CDR1 SGHDT and CDR2 YYEEEE. V lost 0 bases to trimming and J lost 4 bases, with 20 bases between them. The CDR3, as DNA: TGTGCCAGCAGCTTGGGAGGGGCGAGGGGGTCCTCTTACAATGAGCAGTTCTTC. Translated, it gives CASSLGGARGSSYNEQFF.